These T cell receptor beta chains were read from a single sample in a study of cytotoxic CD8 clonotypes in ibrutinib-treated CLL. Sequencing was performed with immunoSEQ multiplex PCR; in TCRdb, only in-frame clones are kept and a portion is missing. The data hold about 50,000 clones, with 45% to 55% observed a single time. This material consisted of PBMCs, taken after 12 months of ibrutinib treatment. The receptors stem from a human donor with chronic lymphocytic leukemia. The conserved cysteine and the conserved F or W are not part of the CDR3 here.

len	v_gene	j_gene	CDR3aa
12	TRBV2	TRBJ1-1	ASSDRGSNTEAF
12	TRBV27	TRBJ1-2	ASRTTGQHYGYT
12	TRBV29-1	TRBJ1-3	SVVLNREGNTIY
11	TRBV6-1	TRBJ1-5	ASGPGINQPQH
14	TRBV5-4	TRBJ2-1	ASSLRNSGKIDEQF
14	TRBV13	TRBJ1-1	ASSLWTGDVNTEAF
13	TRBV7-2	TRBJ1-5	ASSPDRGLFQPQH
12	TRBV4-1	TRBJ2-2	ASSQDTVTGELF
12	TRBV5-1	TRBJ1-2	ASSLAREIHGYT
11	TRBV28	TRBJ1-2	ASSLIQFYGYT
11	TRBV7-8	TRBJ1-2	ASSLLGNYGYT
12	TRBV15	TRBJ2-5	ATSRDAGEETQY
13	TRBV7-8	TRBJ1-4	ASSSYGTGLSKLF
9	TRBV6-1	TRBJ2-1	ASSEDRSKF
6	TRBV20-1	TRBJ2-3	SANTQY
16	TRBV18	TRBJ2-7	ASSPPPGRGRYAYEQY
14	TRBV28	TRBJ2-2	ASSFPRSQAAGELF
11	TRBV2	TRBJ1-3	ASSQSSGNTIY
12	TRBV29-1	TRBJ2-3	SIYRFSSTDTQY
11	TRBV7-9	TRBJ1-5	ASSFRGNQPQH
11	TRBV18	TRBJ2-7	ASSPNPTYEQY
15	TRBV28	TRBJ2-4	ASSLMGQGLAKNIQY
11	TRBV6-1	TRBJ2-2	ASSSAYTGELF
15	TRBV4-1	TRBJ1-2	ASSQVFAGIVDYGYT
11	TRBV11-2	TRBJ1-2	ASSLGEGYGYT
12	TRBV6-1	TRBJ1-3	ASRDVVSGNTIY
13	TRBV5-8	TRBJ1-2	ASSRSLQGNYGYT
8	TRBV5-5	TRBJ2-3	ASSSGVEY
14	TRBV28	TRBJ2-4	ASSPRLTLAKNIQY
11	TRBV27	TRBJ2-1	ASSPGLVIEQF
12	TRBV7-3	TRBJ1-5	ASSPTGGNQPQH
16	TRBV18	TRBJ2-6	ASSPRRGRISGANVLT
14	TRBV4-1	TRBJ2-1	ASSHPSGRGYNEQF
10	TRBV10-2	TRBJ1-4	ASSEVREKLF
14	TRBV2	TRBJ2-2	ASSEEGGGNTGELF
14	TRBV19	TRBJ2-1	ATTPLGRAKSNEQF
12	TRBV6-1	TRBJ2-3	ASSEMTSPDTQY
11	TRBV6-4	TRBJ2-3	ASSDSAGTQQY
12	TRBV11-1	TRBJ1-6	ASSLGDANSPLH
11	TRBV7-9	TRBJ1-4	ASSLQQGEKLF
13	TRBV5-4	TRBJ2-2	ASSLGGPTPGELF
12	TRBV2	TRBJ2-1	AISGGDLYNEQF
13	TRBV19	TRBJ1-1	ASSIGNRVNTEAF
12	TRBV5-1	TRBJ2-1	ASSSSGSIYEQF
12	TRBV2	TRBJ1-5	ASRVTGVGGPQH
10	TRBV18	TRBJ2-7	ASSEDVREQY
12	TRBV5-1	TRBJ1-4	ASSQKGGSEKLF
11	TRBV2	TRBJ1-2	ASSLTGSYGYT
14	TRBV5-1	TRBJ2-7	ASSRDESGRAYEQY
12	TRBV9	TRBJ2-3	ASSVSGSSDTQY
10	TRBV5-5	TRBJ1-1	ASSFGTAEAF
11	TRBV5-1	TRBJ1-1	ASSLAAGDQAF
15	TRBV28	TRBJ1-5	ASSLYLGQGGNQPQH
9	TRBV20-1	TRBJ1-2	SAGGNYGYT